These 26 T cell receptor beta chains share one sample of origin, sequenced in a study of blood T cell repertoires in COVID-19. Profiled with immunoSEQ multiplex PCR; TCRdb holds only in-frame clones, not every one. Among hundreds of thousands of clones listed, about 90% were seen once. The sample comprised peripheral blood. The receptors shown here come from a man aged 40-49 years with acute or convalescent COVID-19.

The rearrangement links TRBV19 to TRBJ1-5; D is undetermined. Germline CDR1 and CDR2: LNHDA and SQIVND (reference sequence). The CDR3 has 14 amino acids. Trimming pared 1 base from V and 7 bases from J, leaving 11 bases between. In nucleotides, the CDR3 is TGTGCCAGTAGTATAGGGAGGGTGGGGCAGCCCCAGCATTTT. It yields the protein CASSIGRVGQPQHF.

This CDR3 is CASSQSEGSSYNEQFF. The CDR3 DNA sequence: TGTGCCAGCAGCCAATCAGAAGGGAGCTCCTACAATGAGCAGTTCTTC. The chain couples TRBV4-2 to TRBJ2-1; weak D call: TRBD2 (5 bases). CDR3 length: 16 amino acids. V was pared by 2 bases and J by 0 bases, with 11 bases between. Germline assignment: CDR1 LGHNA and CDR2 YNFKEQ.

The rearrangement joins TRBV30 to TRBJ1-2, with D possibly matching TRBD1 (6 bases). The CDR3 totals 13 residues. CDR1 is GTSNPN and CDR2 is SVGIG in the germline V gene (reference sequence). The germline V and J ends were trimmed by 1 base and 5 bases, with 11 bases remaining between them. CDR3 amino acids: CAWSATGKYGYTF. In nucleotides, the CDR3 is TGTGCCTGGAGTGCAACAGGGAAGTATGGCTACACCTTC.

V usage is TRBV30 and J usage is TRBJ1-2; unclear D gene. The CDR3 runs to 14 residues. Germline V lookup: CDR1 GTSNPN, CDR2 SVGIG (reference sequence). The V and J ends lost 4 bases and 5 bases respectively, with 17 bases between them. CDR3: CAWTPFIREYGYTF. In DNA, the CDR3 is TGTGCCTGGACTCCGTTTATCCGGGAATATGGCTACACCTTC.

This chain joins TRBV12-3 or TRBV12-4 and TRBJ1-5; D is possibly TRBD1 (5 bases). The CDR3 consists of 13 residues. V lost 9 bases to trimming and J lost 9 bases, with 18 bases between them. The CDR3: CASTTGLGRPQHF. The CDR3 DNA is TGTGCCAGTACCACAGGTTTGGGTCGGCCCCAGCATTTT.

The J gene is TRBJ1-5, the V gene TRBV27; a weak D match, TRBD1 (5 bases). The CDR3 is 17 residues long. CDR1 is MNHEY, CDR2 SMNVEV, per germline (reference sequence). V was trimmed by 2 bases and J by 0 bases, leaving 14 bases between them. Written as DNA, the CDR3 is TGTGCCAGCAGTTTAAGAGGACAAATGAATAGCAATCAGCCCCAGCATTTT. As protein: CASSLRGQMNSNQPQHF.

The V call is TRBV14, the J call TRBJ1-4, with D unresolved. The CDR3 is 15 residues long. Germline-derived CDR1 and CDR2 are SGHDN and FVKESK. Trimming removed 4 bases from V and 8 bases from J, with 17 bases in between. This CDR3 reads CASSRGAALREKLFF. The CDR3 nucleotides read TGTGCCAGCAGCCGCGGTGCAGCGTTGCGAGAAAAACTGTTTTTT.

The chain couples TRBV11-2 to TRBJ2-5, with TRBD2 matching 7 bases. Germline V lookup: CDR1 SGHAT, CDR2 FQNNGV. Germline trimming cut 1 base from V and 0 bases from J; bases unmatched to any gene: 2. The CDR3 is 15 amino acids. The CDR3 region is CASSLGTRDQETQYF. The DNA of the CDR3 is TGTGCCAGCAGCTTAGGGACTAGAGACCAAGAGACCCAGTACTTC.

This clone was recorded once. For the CDR3, the DNA is TGTGCCAGTAGTCCGGGACACAACACCGGGGAGCTGTTTTTT. Translation: CASSPGHNTGELFF. This chain uses TRBV19 with TRBJ2-2; possible D gene TRBD1, 6 bases. This CDR3 spans 14 amino acids. The germline V and J ends were trimmed by 5 bases and 2 bases, with 9 bases remaining between them. Germline CDR1 reads LNHDA; CDR2 reads SQIVND (reference sequence).

This chain joins TRBV11-2 and TRBJ1-1; maybe TRBD1 (6 bases). Trimming removed 5 bases from V and 0 bases from J, with 7 bases in between. The CDR3 runs 13 residues. Germline V gene data show CDR1 as SGHAT and CDR2 as FQNNGV. CDR3: CASSPGVNTEAFF. In DNA, the CDR3 is TGTGCCAGCAGCCCAGGGGTGAACACTGAAGCTTTCTTT.

The chain carries TRBV5-4 and TRBJ2-7, with D possibly TRBD2 on 6 matching bases. V was shortened by 4 bases and J by 2 bases, with 10 bases between the two germline ends. Germline lookup yields CDR1 SGHNT and CDR2 YYREEE (reference sequence). This CDR3 is 13 amino acids long. CDR3 sequence: CASSPPGAYEQYF. CDR3 nucleotides: TGTGCCAGCAGCCCCCCGGGGGCCTACGAGCAGTACTTC.

The rearrangement links TRBV27 to TRBJ2-3, with D hard to call. Germline CDR1 is MNHEY and CDR2 is SMNVEV (reference sequence). This CDR3 contains 12 residues. Trimming took off 5 bases at V and 2 bases at J, with 5 bases between the two ends. CDR3 nucleotides: TGTGCCAGCAGTCCAGACACAGATACGCAGTATTTT. Amino acid sequence: CASSPDTDTQYF.

The CDR3 region has the DNA TGTGCCAGCAGCAACCCTAAGGACTCCATTAACTATGGCTACACCTTC. It translates to CASSNPKDSINYGYTF. V and J are TRBV21-1 and TRBJ1-2. TRBV21-1 is marked as a pseudogene. The CDR3 loop spans 16 amino acids.

V gene TRBV28 combines with J gene TRBJ1-3; no definite D call. V lost 8 bases, J lost 0 bases, and 14 bases lay in between. The CDR3 covers 15 residues. Germline-derived CDR1 and CDR2 are MDHEN and SYDVKM. Written as DNA, the CDR3 is TGTGCCAGCCAAAGACATGAGAGCTCTGGAAACACCATATATTTT. Translated: CASQRHESSGNTIYF.

This clone turned up a few times. The chain couples TRBV28 to TRBJ1-5; TRBD1 might be the D (6 bases). CDR1 is MDHEN, CDR2 SYDVKM, per germline. With 6 bases removed from V and 0 bases from J, the gap between germline ends came to 18 bases. The CDR3 is 17 amino acids. CDR3 DNA sequence: TGTGCCAGCAGCCCGAGCTCGGACAGCTATAGCAATCAGCCCCAGCATTTT. It is translated as CASSPSSDSYSNQPQHF. Together with reference TRBV28 and TRBJ1-5, the CDR3 gives the full variable domain: DVKVTQSSRYLVKRTGEKVFLECVQDMDHENMFWYRQDPGLGLRLIYFSYDVKMKEKGDIPEGYSVSREKKERFSLILESASTNQTSMYLCASSPSSDSYSNQPQHFGDGTRLSIL.

CDR3 nucleotide sequence: TGCGCCAGCTTTCCCGAGGCCCCGGTGACTGAAGCTTTCTTT. Protein sequence: CASFPEAPVTEAFF. The chain combines TRBV5-1 with TRBJ1-1, with D unresolved. The V end lost 7 bases, the J end lost 5 bases, and 18 bases lay between the germline ends. This CDR3 has 14 amino acids. Germline V gene sequence: CDR1 SGHRS, CDR2 YFSETQ.

The rearrangement uses TRBV6-5 and TRBJ2-2, with 7 bases identical to TRBD1. Germline V CDR1 and CDR2: MNHEY, SVGAGI. The CDR3 extends over 14 amino acids. V shed 7 bases, J shed 1 base, and the junction held 3 bases outside the gene matches. The CDR3 DNA is TGTGCCAGCACTTCAGGGGGGAACACCGGGGAGCTGTTTTTT. It encodes CASTSGGNTGELFF.

The V and J genes are TRBV3-1 (or the pseudogene TRBV3-2) and TRBJ1-3; D unclear. V was trimmed by 4 bases and J by 0 bases, leaving 7 bases between them. There are 14 residues in the CDR3. Germline assignment: CDR1 LGHDT and CDR2 YNNKEL (reference sequence). CDR3 nucleotide sequence: TGTGCCAGCAGCCCTGTAGACTCTGGAAACACCATATATTTT. Amino acid sequence: CASSPVDSGNTIYF.

The chain joins TRBV28 to TRBJ2-3; D uncertain. Germline CDR1 MDHEN, CDR2 SYDVKM. This CDR3 is 15 amino acids long. The V and J ends lost 6 bases and 2 bases respectively, with 15 bases between them. The CDR3 coding sequence is TGTGCCAGCAGCCTCCCCTCCCGGGTCACAGATACGCAGTATTTT. It yields the protein CASSLPSRVTDTQYF.

This chain uses TRBV12-3 or TRBV12-4 with TRBJ1-3; D gene uncertain. The length of the CDR3 is 12 residues. The ends were cut back, 3 bases at V and 5 bases at J, with 5 bases in the middle. As DNA, the CDR3 is TGTGCCAGCAGTTTTCCCAGAAACACCATATATTTT. Translated: CASSFPRNTIYF.

The chain is built from TRBV5-1 and TRBJ1-1, with D unclear. Per germline, CDR1 SGHRS and CDR2 YFSETQ. V was clipped by 0 bases and J by 0 bases, with 9 bases between them. This CDR3 contains 15 residues. CDR3 sequence (DNA): TGCGCCAGCAGCTTGGATGGCGGCCTGAACACTGAAGCTTTCTTT. Residues: CASSLDGGLNTEAFF. The variable domain in full, with the rest retrieved from reference TRBV5-1 and TRBJ1-1, is KAGVTQTPRYLIKTRGQQVTLSCSPISGHRSVSWYQQTPGQGLQFLFEYFSETQRNKGNFPGRFSGRQFSNSRSEMNVSTLELGDSALYLCASSLDGGLNTEAFFGQGTRLTVV.

The chain combines TRBV19 with TRBJ2-6, with TRBD2 matching 9 bases. After removal of 6 bases from V and 0 bases from J, the junction contained 9 bases not matched to a gene. The CDR3 totals 18 residues. Germline CDR1 and CDR2: LNHDA and SQIVND (reference sequence). The CDR3 DNA reads TGTGCCAGTAGCTATAGCGGGGGACCCCTCTCTGGGGCCAACGTCCTGACTTTC. It translates to CASSYSGGPLSGANVLTF.

In DNA form, the CDR3 reads TGTGCCAGCTCACCAGGGGGGGATATCGACGAGCAGTACTTC. The encoded protein is CASSPGGDIDEQYF. The V and J genes are TRBV18 and TRBJ2-7, with 7 positions matching TRBD2. The length of the CDR3 is 14 residues. Germline CDR1 KGHSH, CDR2 LQKENI. After removal of 2 bases from V and 5 bases from J, the junction contained 6 bases not matched to a gene. Full variable domain (missing parts from reference TRBV18 and TRBJ2-7): NAGVMQNPRHLVRRRGQEARLRCSPMKGHSHVYWYRQLPEEGLKFMVYLQKENIIDESGMPKERFSAEFPKEGPSILRIQQVVRGDSAAYFCASSPGGDIDEQYFGPGTRLTVT.

CDR3 in amino acids: CASSPRLAGGMNEQFF. The DNA for the CDR3 is TGTGCCAGCAGCCCCAGACTAGCGGGAGGGATGAATGAGCAGTTCTTC. The chain carries TRBV7-9 and TRBJ2-1; 14 nucleotides line up with TRBD2. The length of the CDR3 is 16 residues. Germline V lookup: CDR1 SEHNR, CDR2 FQNEAQ (reference sequence). With 5 bases clipped from V and 7 bases from J, the junction kept 7 bases outside the gene matches. The full variable domain, in which reference TRBV7-9 and TRBJ2-1 provide the parts outside the CDR3, is DTGVSQNPRHKITKRGQNVTFRCDPISEHNRLYWYRQTLGQGPEFLTYFQNEAQLEKSRLLSDRFSAERPKGSFSTLEIQRTEQGDSAMYLCASSPRLAGGMNEQFFGPGTRLTVL.

The rearrangement uses TRBV27 and TRBJ2-7, with D maybe TRBD1 (5 bases). The CDR3 length is 14 residues. Between the trimmed V and J ends, which lost 5 bases and 4 bases, there was a span of 15 bases. Germline CDR1 is MNHEY and CDR2 is SMNVEV (reference sequence). The DNA of the CDR3 is TGTGCCAGCAGTCTTAGACCAGGGATATACGAGCAGTACTTC. Amino acid sequence: CASSLRPGIYEQYF.

This chain joins TRBV4-3 and TRBJ1-1; D gene ambiguous. V lost 1 base to trimming and J lost 4 bases, with 13 bases between them. The CDR3 extends over 15 amino acids. Germline CDR1 LGHNA, CDR2 YSLEER. The CDR3 nucleotides read TGCGCCAGCAGCCAAGGACGTCGCAGGTCCACTGAAGCTTTCTTT. It yields the protein CASSQGRRRSTEAFF.